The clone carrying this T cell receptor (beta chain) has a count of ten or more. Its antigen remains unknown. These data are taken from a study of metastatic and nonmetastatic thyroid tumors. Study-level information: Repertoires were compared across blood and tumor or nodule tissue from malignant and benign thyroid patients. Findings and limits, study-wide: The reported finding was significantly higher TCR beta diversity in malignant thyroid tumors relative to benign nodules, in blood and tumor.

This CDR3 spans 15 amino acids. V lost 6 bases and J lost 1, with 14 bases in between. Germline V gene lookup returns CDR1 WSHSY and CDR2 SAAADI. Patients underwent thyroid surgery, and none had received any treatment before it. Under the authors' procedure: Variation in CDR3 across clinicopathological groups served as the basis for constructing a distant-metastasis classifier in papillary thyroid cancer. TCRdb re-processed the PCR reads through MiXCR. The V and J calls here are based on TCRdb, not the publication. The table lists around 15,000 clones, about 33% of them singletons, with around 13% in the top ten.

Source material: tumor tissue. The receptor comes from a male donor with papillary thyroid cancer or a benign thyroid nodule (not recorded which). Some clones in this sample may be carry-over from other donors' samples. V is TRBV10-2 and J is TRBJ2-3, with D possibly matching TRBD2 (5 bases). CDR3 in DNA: TGCGCCAGCAGCCTACTAGGGCTGGGCACAGATACGCAGTATTTT. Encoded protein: CASSLLGLGTDTQYF.